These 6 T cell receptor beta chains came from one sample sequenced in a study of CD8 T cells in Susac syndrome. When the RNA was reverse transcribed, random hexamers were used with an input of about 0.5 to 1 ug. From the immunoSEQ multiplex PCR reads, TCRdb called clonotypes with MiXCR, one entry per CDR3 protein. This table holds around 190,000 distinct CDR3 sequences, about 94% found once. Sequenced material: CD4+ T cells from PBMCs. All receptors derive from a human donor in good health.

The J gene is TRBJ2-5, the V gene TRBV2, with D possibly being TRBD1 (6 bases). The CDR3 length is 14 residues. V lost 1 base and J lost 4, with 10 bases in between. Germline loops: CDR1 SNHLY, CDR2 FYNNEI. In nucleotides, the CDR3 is TGTGCCAGCAGTGAAGTTGGGGGCCGAGAGACCCAGTACTTC. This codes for CASSEVGGRETQYF.

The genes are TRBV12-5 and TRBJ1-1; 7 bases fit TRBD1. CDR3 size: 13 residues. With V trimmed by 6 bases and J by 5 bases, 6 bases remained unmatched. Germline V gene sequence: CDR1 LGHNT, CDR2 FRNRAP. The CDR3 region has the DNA TGTGCTAGTGGCCTTGACAGGGTAACTGAAGCTTTCTTT. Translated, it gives CASGLDRVTEAFF.

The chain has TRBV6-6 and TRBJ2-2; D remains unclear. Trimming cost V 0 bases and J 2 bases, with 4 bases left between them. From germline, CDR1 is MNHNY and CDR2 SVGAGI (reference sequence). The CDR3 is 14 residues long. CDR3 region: CASSYSSNTGELFF. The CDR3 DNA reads TGTGCCAGCAGTTACTCGAGCAACACCGGGGAGCTGTTTTTT.

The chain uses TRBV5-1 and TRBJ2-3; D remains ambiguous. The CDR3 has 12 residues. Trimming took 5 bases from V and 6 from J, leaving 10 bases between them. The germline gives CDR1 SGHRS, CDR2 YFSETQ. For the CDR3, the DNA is TGCGCCAGCAGTCTAGGGAAGGATACGCAGTATTTT. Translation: CASSLGKDTQYF.

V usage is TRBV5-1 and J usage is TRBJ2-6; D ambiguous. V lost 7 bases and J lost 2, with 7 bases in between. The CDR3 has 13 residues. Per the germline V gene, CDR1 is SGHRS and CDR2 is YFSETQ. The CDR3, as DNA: TGCGCCAGCGGCTGGGCTGGGGCCAACGTCCTGACTTTC. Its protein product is CASGWAGANVLTF.

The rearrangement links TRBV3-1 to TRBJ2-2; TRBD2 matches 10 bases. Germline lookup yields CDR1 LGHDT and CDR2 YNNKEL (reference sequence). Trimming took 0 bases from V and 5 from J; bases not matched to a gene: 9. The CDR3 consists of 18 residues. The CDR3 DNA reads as TGTGCCAGCAGCCAAGATCCCCTAGCGGGGGTGAGGACCGGGGAGCTGTTTTTT. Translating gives CASSQDPLAGVRTGELFF.